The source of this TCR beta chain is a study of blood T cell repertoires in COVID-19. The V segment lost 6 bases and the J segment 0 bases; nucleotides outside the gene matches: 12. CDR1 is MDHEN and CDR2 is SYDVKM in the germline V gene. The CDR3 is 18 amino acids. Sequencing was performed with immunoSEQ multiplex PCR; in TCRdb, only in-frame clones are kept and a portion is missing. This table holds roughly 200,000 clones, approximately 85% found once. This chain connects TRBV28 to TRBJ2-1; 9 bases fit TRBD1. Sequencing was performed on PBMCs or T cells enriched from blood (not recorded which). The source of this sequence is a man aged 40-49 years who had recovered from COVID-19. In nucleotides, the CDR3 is TGTGCCAGCAGGTCTCGGGACAGGGCTCTCTCCTCCTACAATGAGCAGTTCTTC. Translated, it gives CASRSRDRALSSYNEQFF.